The clone carrying this T cell receptor beta chain was seen a single time. The data are from a study of shared clonotypes between healthy human individuals. V lost 1 base, J lost 6 bases, and 3 bases stayed unmatched. This CDR3 region has 14 residues. Germline-derived CDR1 and CDR2 are LGHNA and YSLEER. Only in-frame clones appear in the TCRdb table, and some are missing; sequencing was by immunoSEQ multiplex PCR. Counted here are 2.5 million or so clones, more than 80% occurring once; the ten biggest clones make up 0.13% to 0.15%. Sequencing input: naive CD4+ T cells sorted from blood. The subset here: CD45RA+ positively selected. This clonotype was obtained from a man aged 18 to 29 in good health. The chain combines TRBV4-3 with TRBJ2-7; 10 nucleotides match TRBD1. The chain's CDR3 is CASSQADRGSEQYF. The CDR3 bases are TGCGCCAGCAGCCAAGCGGACAGGGGGTCCGAGCAGTACTTC.